The 2 T cell receptor beta chains listed next were all sequenced from one sample in a study of shared clonotypes between healthy human individuals. Generated by immunoSEQ multiplex PCR, the TCRdb table keeps only in-frame clones and is missing some. Counted here are about 100,000 clones, about 71% occurring once; the ten biggest clones make up around 24%. Sequenced: memory CD8+ T cells sorted from blood. The subset denotes: CD45RO+ cells pooled with CCR7-negative TemRA cells. These receptors came from a woman in her 30s in good health.

This clone has just a few counts. The V gene is TRBV28, the J gene TRBJ2-7; D unclear. The CDR3 runs to 16 residues. Germline V gives CDR1 MDHEN, CDR2 SYDVKM. V was pared by 1 base and J by 0 bases, with 13 bases between. The CDR3 region is CASSLFGGPSSYEQYF. CDR3 nucleotides: TGTGCCAGCAGTTTATTCGGCGGCCCCAGCTCCTACGAGCAGTACTTC.

The chain couples TRBV28 to TRBJ1-2; D remains ambiguous. There are 13 residues in the CDR3. The germline V gene encodes CDR1 MDHEN and CDR2 SYDVKM. V was shortened by 5 bases and J by 4 bases, with 11 bases between the two germline ends. The CDR3 region is CASSRAASYGYTF. As DNA, the CDR3 is TGTGCCAGCAGTCGGGCCGCCTCCTATGGCTACACCTTC.